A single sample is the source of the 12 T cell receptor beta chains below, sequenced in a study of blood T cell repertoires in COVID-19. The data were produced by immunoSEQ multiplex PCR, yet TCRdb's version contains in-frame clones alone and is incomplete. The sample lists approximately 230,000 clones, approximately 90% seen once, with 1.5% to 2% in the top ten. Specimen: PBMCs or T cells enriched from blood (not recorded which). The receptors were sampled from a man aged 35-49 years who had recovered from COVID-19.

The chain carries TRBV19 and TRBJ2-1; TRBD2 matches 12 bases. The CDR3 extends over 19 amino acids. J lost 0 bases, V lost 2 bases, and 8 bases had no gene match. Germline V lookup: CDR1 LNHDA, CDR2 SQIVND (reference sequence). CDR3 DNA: TGTGCCAGTAGTATAACGGGACTAGCGGGTTCCTCCTCCTACAATGAGCAGTTCTTC. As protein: CASSITGLAGSSSYNEQFF.

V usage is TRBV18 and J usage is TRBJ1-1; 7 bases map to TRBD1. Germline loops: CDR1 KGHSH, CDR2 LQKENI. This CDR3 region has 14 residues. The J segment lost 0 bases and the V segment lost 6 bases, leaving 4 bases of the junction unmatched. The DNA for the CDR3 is TGTGCCAGCTCCCGGGACAGCCTGAACACTGAAGCTTTCTTT. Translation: CASSRDSLNTEAFF.

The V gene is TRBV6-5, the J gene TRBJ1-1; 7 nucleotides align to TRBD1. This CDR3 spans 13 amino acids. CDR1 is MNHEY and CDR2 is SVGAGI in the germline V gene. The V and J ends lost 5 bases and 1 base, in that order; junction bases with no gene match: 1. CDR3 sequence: CASSQGENTEAFF. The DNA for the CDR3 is TGTGCCAGCAGTCAGGGGGAGAACACTGAAGCTTTCTTT.

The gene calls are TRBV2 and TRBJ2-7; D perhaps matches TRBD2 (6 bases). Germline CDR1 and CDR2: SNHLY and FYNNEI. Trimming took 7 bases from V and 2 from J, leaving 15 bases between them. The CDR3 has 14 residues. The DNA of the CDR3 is TGTGCCAGCACTCCTATCGGGAGTACCTACGAGCAGTACTTC. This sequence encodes CASTPIGSTYEQYF. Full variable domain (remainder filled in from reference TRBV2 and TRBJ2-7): EPEVTQTPSHQVTQMGQEVILRCVPISNHLYFYWYRQILGQKVEFLVSFYNNEISEKSEIFDDQFSVERPDGSNFTLKIRSTKLEDSAMYFCASTPIGSTYEQYFGPGTRLTVT.

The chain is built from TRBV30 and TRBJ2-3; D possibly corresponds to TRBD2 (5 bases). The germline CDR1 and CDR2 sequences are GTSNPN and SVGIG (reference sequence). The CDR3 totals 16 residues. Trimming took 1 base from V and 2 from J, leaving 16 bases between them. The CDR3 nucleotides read TGTGCCTGGAGTGGGATTAGCGCAGATAACACAGATACGCAGTATTTT. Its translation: CAWSGISADNTDTQYF.

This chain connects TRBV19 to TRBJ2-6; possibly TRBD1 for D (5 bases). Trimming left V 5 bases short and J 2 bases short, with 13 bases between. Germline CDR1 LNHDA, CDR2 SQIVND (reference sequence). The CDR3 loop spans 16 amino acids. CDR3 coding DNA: TGTGCCAGTAGTCCGGACAATTGGGCTGGGGCCAACGTCCTGACTTTC. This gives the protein CASSPDNWAGANVLTF.

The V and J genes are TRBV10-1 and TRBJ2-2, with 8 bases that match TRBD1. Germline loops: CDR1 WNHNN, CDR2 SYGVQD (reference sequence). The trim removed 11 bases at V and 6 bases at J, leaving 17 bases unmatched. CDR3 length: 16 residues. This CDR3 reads CASKTGVPRDAGELFF. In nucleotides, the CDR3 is TGCGCCTCGAAGACAGGGGTCCCTCGAGACGCCGGGGAGCTGTTTTTT.

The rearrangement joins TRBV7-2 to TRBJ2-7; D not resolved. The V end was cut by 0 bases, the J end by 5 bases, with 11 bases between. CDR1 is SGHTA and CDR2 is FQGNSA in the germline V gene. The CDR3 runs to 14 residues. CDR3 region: CASSLATGRNEQYF. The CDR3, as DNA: TGTGCCAGCAGCTTAGCTACTGGTAGAAACGAGCAGTACTTC.

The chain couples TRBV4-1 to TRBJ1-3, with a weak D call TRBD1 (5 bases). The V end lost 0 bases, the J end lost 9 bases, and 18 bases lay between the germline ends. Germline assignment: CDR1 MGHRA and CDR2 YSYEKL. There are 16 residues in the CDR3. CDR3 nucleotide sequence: TGCGCCAGCAGCCAAGATAGTGTCGCCAGGGCAGGCACCATATATTTT. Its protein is CASSQDSVARAGTIYF.

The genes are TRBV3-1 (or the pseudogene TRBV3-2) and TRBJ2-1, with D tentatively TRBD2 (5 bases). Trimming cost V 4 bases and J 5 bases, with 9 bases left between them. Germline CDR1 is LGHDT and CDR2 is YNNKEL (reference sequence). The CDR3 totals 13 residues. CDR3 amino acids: CASSLRGNNEQFF. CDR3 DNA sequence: TGTGCCAGCAGCCTCCGGGGTAACAATGAGCAGTTCTTC.

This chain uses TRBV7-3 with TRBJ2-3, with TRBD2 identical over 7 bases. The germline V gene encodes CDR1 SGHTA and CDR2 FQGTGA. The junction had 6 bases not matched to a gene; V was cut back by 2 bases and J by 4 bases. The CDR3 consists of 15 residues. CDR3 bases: TGTGCCAGCAGCTTAGCCGGGGGAGGGGCAGATACGCAGTATTTT. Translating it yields CASSLAGGGADTQYF. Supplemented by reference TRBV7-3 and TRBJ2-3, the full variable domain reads GAGVSQTPSNKVTEKGKYVELRCDPISGHTALYWYRQSLGQGPEFLIYFQGTGAADDSGLPNDRFFAVRPEGSVSTLKIQRTERGDSAVYLCASSLAGGGADTQYFGPGTRLTVL.

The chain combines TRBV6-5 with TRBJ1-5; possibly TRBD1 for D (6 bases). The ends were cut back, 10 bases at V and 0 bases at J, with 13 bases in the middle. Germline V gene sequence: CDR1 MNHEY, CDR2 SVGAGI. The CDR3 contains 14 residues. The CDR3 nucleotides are TGTGCCACTAAAGGGGGGGGTAGCAATCAGCCCCAGCATTTT. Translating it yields CATKGGGSNQPQHF.